This T cell receptor (beta chain) is from a study of cytomegalovirus exposure and HLA in healthy donors. Whole-study findings and limits: Reportedly, diagnosis of cytomegalovirus status by the classifier showed high specificity and sensitivity. One later analysis, an examination of the 120 validation repertoires, found that first-cohort TCR clusters tended to co-occur in them. Cytomegalovirus association was assigned to about 180 TCR beta chains.

Losses at the gene ends were 7 bases for V and 7 bases for J; bases not matched to a gene: 8. Germline V CDR1 and CDR2: LNHDA, SQIVND (reference sequence). The CDR3 is made up of 14 amino acids. A word on this clone: The antigen is not known.

Clones were read by immunoSEQ multiplex PCR, and TCRdb kept only the in-frame ones, dropping some. The sample holds more than 70,000 clones, about 96% seen once. The donors were members of the validation cohort, which comprised roughly 130 subjects and was separate from the first cohort of 666 subjects. Sequenced sample: PBMCs. This chain uses TRBV19 with TRBJ2-1; 9 nucleotides align to TRBD1. This receptor was taken from a man younger than 35 in good health and CMV-seropositive. CDR3 protein: CASIGGTGWNEQFF. CDR3 in DNA: TGTGCCAGTATTGGGGGGACAGGGTGGAATGAGCAGTTCTTC.